What follows are 22 T cell receptor beta chains derived from one specimen sequenced in a study of regulatory T cells in long-lasting Graves disease. The time point here: newly diagnosed GD, antithyroid drugs for less than 3 months. Construction of the TCR library relied on RNA isolated from PBMCs. Assembly of TCR beta libraries relied on iRepertoire HTBI primers together with Arm-PCR of CDR3 regions. TCRdb used MiXCR to reprocess the multiplex PCR reads, holding one entry per CDR3 protein. The data contain 530,000 or so distinct CDR3 sequences, less than 15% of them singletons. These data also featured in a second study, about T cells in Graves' hyperthyroidism and ophthalmopathy.

Sample: peripheral blood mononuclear cells (PBMCs), taken at new diagnosis, from a patient treated with antithyroid drugs. These receptors were obtained from a man aged 30 to 45 with Graves disease.

At least ten counts were recorded for this clonotype. V usage is TRBV29-1 and J usage is TRBJ2-7; 8 bases are a match to TRBD2. Trimming removed 5 bases from V and 3 bases from J; junction bases left unmatched: 6. In germline, CDR1 is SQVTM, CDR2 ANQGSEA. The CDR3 spans 13 residues. The CDR3 coding sequence is TGCAGCGTTACAGACAGCGGGGGCTACGAGCAGTACTTC. Protein sequence: CSVTDSGGYEQYF.

With respect to this clonotype: Given a much more abundant clone one base away, this may be a read error. The rearrangement joins TRBV27 to TRBJ2-7; no firm D call. The V end lost 5 bases, the J end lost 0 bases, and 14 bases lay between the germline ends. The CDR3 covers 15 residues. CDR1 MNHEY and CDR2 SMNVEV come from the germline V gene (reference sequence). The CDR3 loop reads CASSATISSSYEQYF. The CDR3 nucleotides read TGTGCCAGCAGTGCAACTATCTCTAGCTCCTACGAGCAGTACTTC.

A remark on this clonotype: A much bigger clone sits one base away, suggesting this may be a read error. The genes are TRBV29-1 and TRBJ2-2; the D gene is possibly TRBD2 (5 bases). The CDR3 extends over 14 amino acids. The V gene's germline CDR1 is SQVTM and CDR2 ANQGSEA. The CDR3 DNA follows: TGCAGCGTTGGTCTGAACCTGAACACCGGGGAGCTGCTTTTT. Residues: CSVGLNLNTGELLF.

This clonotype was picked up many times. The V call is TRBV11-2, the J call TRBJ2-2, with D unclear. The CDR3 has 13 residues. The germline V gene encodes CDR1 SGHAT and CDR2 FQNNGV. With 1 base removed from V and 6 bases from J, the gap between germline ends came to 6 bases. CDR3 sequence: CASSLGEPGELFF. CDR3 coding DNA: TGTGCCAGCAGCTTAGGAGAACCCGGGGAGCTGTTTTTT.

This clonotype showed up just a few times. The chain carries TRBV6-2 or TRBV6-3 and TRBJ1-1; D ambiguous. This CDR3 spans 13 amino acids. Germline V gives CDR1 MNHEY, CDR2 SVGEGT. V was trimmed by 6 bases and J by 5 bases, leaving 13 bases between them. The CDR3 region is CASSLVPRTEAFF. The CDR3 DNA sequence: TGTGCCAGCAGCCTAGTACCCAGGACTGAAGCTTTCTTT.

The sample holds many counts of this clonotype. J is TRBJ2-1 and V is TRBV6-5; the match to TRBD2 covers 8 bases. With 1 base clipped from V and 5 bases from J, the junction kept 4 bases outside the gene matches. CDR1 is MNHEY and CDR2 is SVGAGI in the germline V gene. The CDR3 consists of 15 residues. The CDR3 sequence: CASSYFGGDHNEQFF. Written as DNA, the CDR3 is TGTGCCAGCAGTTACTTCGGGGGGGACCACAATGAGCAGTTCTTC.

The V call is TRBV28, the J call TRBJ1-6; D ambiguous. Germline assignment: CDR1 MDHEN and CDR2 SYDVKM. The CDR3 is made up of 15 amino acids. Trimming took off 10 bases at V and 8 bases at J, with 21 bases between the two ends. The CDR3, as DNA: TGTGCCACTAACCCCCGGGGAAGAGGGTATTCACCCCTCCACTTT. Amino acid sequence: CATNPRGRGYSPLHF.

To note about this clonotype: The CDR3 end shows no conserved phenylalanine or tryptophan, and so a read error is likely. This rearrangement joins TRBV2 to TRBJ2-7, with 12 nucleotides matching TRBD2. J lost 3 bases, V lost 5 bases, and 2 bases had no gene match. This CDR3 comprises 14 residues. Germline CDR1 reads SNHLY; CDR2 reads FYNNEI. The CDR3 coding sequence is TGTGCCAGCAGTCGGACTAGCGGGATCTACGAGCAGTACTCC. It codes for CASSRTSGIYEQYS.

This clonotype has more than one count but fewer than ten. A read error may explain this, as a much larger clone is one base away. The chain is built from TRBV27 and TRBJ2-7, with D perhaps matching TRBD2 (5 bases). This CDR3 is built from 13 residues. In germline, CDR1 is MNHEY, CDR2 SMNVEV (reference sequence). The CDR3 DNA reads as TGTGCCAGCAATTCCGGGATTGGCTACGAGCGGTACTTC. Its protein product is CASNSGIGYERYF.

This clonotype was picked up many times. One end of the junction does not line up with germline, which may come from a read error. V and J are TRBV2 and TRBJ2-7; possible D gene TRBD1, 5 bases. The CDR3 is 15 residues long. CDR1 and CDR2 (germline): SNHLY, FYNNEI. This chain's CDR3 is CASREGSRGSYEQYF. CDR3 coding DNA: TGTGCCAGCAGGGAAGGGTCAAGGGGAAGCTACGAGCAGTACTTC.

This clonotype was counted ten times or more. The chain has TRBV5-5 and TRBJ2-5; 9 bases fit TRBD2. This CDR3 spans 16 amino acids. Germline lookup yields CDR1 SGHKS and CDR2 YYEKEE (reference sequence). With V trimmed by 0 bases and J by 5 bases, 8 bases remained unmatched. For the CDR3, the DNA is TGTGCCAGCAGCTTGGCCGGAGCGGGAGGACGGGAGACCCAGTACTTC. It yields the protein CASSLAGAGGRETQYF.

The table lists this clonotype with many counts. The rearrangement joins TRBV3-1 to TRBJ1-4; D gene unclear. The CDR3 length is 13 residues. Between the trimmed V and J ends, which lost 0 bases and 8 bases, there was a span of 7 bases. CDR1 and CDR2 (germline): LGHDT, YNNKEL (reference sequence). The DNA for the CDR3 is TGTGCCAGCAGCCAAGAAATAGGGGAAAAACTGTTTTTT. Its translation: CASSQEIGEKLFF.

The J gene is TRBJ2-7, the V gene TRBV19; tentatively, D is TRBD2 (5 bases). The V gene's germline CDR1 is LNHDA and CDR2 SQIVND (reference sequence). Trimming took 3 bases from V and 2 from J, leaving 14 bases between them. CDR3 length: 15 residues. CDR3 nucleotides: TGTGCCAGTAGTATCGGTCGAGCGGAGCCCTACGAGCAGTACTTC. As protein: CASSIGRAEPYEQYF. The complete variable domain, with remaining parts taken from reference TRBV19 and TRBJ2-7, reads DGGITQSPKYLFRKEGQNVTLSCEQNLNHDAMYWYRQDPGQGLRLIYYSQIVNDFQKGDIAEGYSVSREKKESFPLTVTSAQKNPTAFYLCASSIGRAEPYEQYFGPGTRLTVT.

This clonotype was counted a few times. This chain links TRBV9 with TRBJ1-2; unclear D gene. The V end lost 3 bases, the J end lost 8 bases, and 11 bases lay between the germline ends. CDR3 length: 12 amino acids. CDR1 is SGDLS and CDR2 is YYNGEE in the germline V gene. The chain's CDR3 is CASSEEGTGYTF. Here the CDR3 DNA reads TGTGCCAGCAGCGAGGAGGGAACAGGCTACACCTTC.

This clonotype has a count of ten or more. The J gene is TRBJ2-5, the V gene TRBV2; 8 bases agree with TRBD1. There are 15 residues in the CDR3. J was trimmed by 4 bases and V by 8 bases; bases with no gene match: 12. Germline CDR1 is SNHLY and CDR2 is FYNNEI. The CDR3 spells CASGTGGAVSETQYF. CDR3 bases: TGTGCCAGCGGAACAGGGGGAGCCGTATCAGAGACCCAGTACTTC.

This clonotype appeared many times. V and J are TRBV2 and TRBJ1-1; D remains unclear. Trimming removed 8 bases at V and 0 bases at J, with 7 bases between. The CDR3 runs 12 residues. CDR1 and CDR2 from the germline V gene are SNHLY and FYNNEI. As DNA, the CDR3 is TGTGCCAGCCGTGTTCTGAACACTGAAGCTTTCTTT. It codes for CASRVLNTEAFF.

In the case of this clonotype: Possible read error: a much larger clone is one base away. The V and J genes are TRBV12-3 or TRBV12-4 and TRBJ2-7; D remains ambiguous. The CDR3 spans 14 residues. The ends were cut back, 6 bases at V and 2 bases at J, with 14 bases in the middle. The CDR3 protein is CASSPAGYPYEQYF. The CDR3 bases are TGTGCCAGCAGCCCCGCAGGATACCCCTACGAGCAGTACTTC.

This clonotype showed up many times. The V and J genes are TRBV7-6 and TRBJ2-1, with D maybe TRBD1 (6 bases). The CDR3 is 16 residues long. Germline assignment: CDR1 SGHVS and CDR2 FNYEAQ. V shed 1 base and J shed 2 bases, with 12 bases lying between them. This CDR3 reads CASSLGQGMPYNEQFF. Here the CDR3 DNA reads TGTGCCAGCAGCTTAGGTCAGGGGATGCCCTACAATGAGCAGTTCTTC.

The V call is TRBV5-5, the J call TRBJ2-1, with a possible D match to TRBD1 (5 bases). The CDR3 runs to 17 residues. Germline lookup yields CDR1 SGHKS and CDR2 YYEKEE (reference sequence). Trimming removed 3 bases from V and 0 bases from J, with 16 bases in between. DNA of the CDR3: TGTGCCAGCAGCTCGCAGGGTACTACCAACTCCTACAATGAGCAGTTCTTC. Translating gives CASSSQGTTNSYNEQFF.

The CDR3 region is CSAFPDTGEETQYF. CDR3 in DNA: TGCAGTGCTTTCCCGGATACAGGCGAGGAGACCCAGTACTTC. The chain is built from TRBV20-1 and TRBJ2-5, with D tentatively TRBD1 (5 bases). V was shortened by 5 bases and J by 5 bases, with 18 bases between the two germline ends. Germline assignment: CDR1 DFQATT and CDR2 SNEGSKA (reference sequence). The CDR3 extends over 14 amino acids.

This clonotype occurred many times. The V and J genes are TRBV6-1 and TRBJ2-7; 16 bases line up with TRBD2. Germline lookup yields CDR1 MNHNS and CDR2 SASEGT. The junction had 14 bases not matched to a gene; V was cut back by 7 bases and J by 2 bases. This CDR3 comprises 19 residues. CDR3 residues: CASTLGGLAGGPRPYEQYF. The CDR3 region has the DNA TGTGCCAGCACCCTAGGGGGACTAGCGGGAGGGCCACGACCCTACGAGCAGTACTTC.

This clonotype was recorded a few times. The chain joins TRBV6-1 to TRBJ2-4, with a weak D call TRBD2 (5 bases). Trimming removed 3 bases at V and 1 base at J, with 10 bases between. The CDR3 has 15 residues. Looked up from germline, CDR1 is MNHNS and CDR2 is SASEGT. The DNA for the CDR3 is TGTGCCAGCAGTGACCCGGGATCGGCCAAAAACATTCAGTACTTC. It yields the protein CASSDPGSAKNIQYF.